The present TCR beta chain was sequenced within a study of identical twins' blood T cells. V gave up 2 bases and J gave up 6 bases, with 11 bases separating them. There are 14 residues in the CDR3. Germline values: CDR1 SGHTA, CDR2 FQGNSA. TCRdb itself ran the 5' RACE reads through MiXCR, one entry per CDR3 protein. Of a few hundred thousand distinct CDR3 sequences in the sample, over 25% are singletons; the top ten hold roughly 5.5%. Sequencing used PBMCs. This receptor was identified in a woman aged 18 to 55 in good health. The rearrangement joins TRBV7-2 to TRBJ1-5, with a weak D call TRBD1 (6 bases). CDR3: CASSLPGGRQPQHF. CDR3 in DNA: TGTGCCAGCAGCTTACCTGGGGGGCGTCAGCCCCAGCATTTT.